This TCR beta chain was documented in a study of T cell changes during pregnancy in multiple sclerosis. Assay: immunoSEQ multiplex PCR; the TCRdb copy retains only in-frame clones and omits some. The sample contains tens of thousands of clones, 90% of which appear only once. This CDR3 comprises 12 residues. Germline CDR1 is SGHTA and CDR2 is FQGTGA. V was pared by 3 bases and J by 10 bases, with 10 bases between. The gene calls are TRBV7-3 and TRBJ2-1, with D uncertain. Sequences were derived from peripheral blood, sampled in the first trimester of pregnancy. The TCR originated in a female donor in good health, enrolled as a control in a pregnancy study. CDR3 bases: TGTGCCAGCAGCTTGAGTGGGCCGGAGCAGTTCTTC. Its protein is CASSLSGPEQFF.